This T cell receptor (beta chain) was documented in a study of beta chain features in type 1 diabetes. Study context: Patients did not differ from healthy donors in age, gender or cell yield.

Germline CDR1 and CDR2: SGDLS and YYNGEE. CDR3 length equals 14 residues. V lost 6 bases and J 3 bases, leaving 13 bases between the germline ends. There are a few counts of this clone. As every portion of the isolated RNA was reverse transcribed, the sequencing read expressed TCRB transcripts. An average approximately 3.7 million reads came from naive, central memory and regulatory T cell samples. Repertoires were generated with immunoSEQ multiplex PCR, while TCRdb's copy carries only in-frame clones and drops some. Of around 170,000 clones listed, approximately 8.4% were seen once; the top ten hold less than 3%.

The source material was central memory CD4+ T cells from blood. This chain joins TRBV9 and TRBJ2-1; weak D call: TRBD1 (5 bases). The clonotype comes from a woman under 30 in good health. This CDR3 is CASTPSGIYNEQFF. The CDR3 coding sequence is TGTGCCAGCACGCCTTCAGGGATCTACAATGAGCAGTTCTTC.